The entry below gives a single TCR beta chain sequence along with its context. The record originates from a study of blood T cell repertoires in COVID-19. At the level of the study: From the United States, Italy and Spain came samples of acute and convalescent COVID-19. The analysed material was cDNA or gDNA that came from T cells, B-cell-depleted T cells, or PBMCs.

Germline CDR1 is SGDLS and CDR2 is YYNGEE. The CDR3 is made up of 13 amino acids. V trimming: 3 bases; J trimming: 13 bases; junction bases outside the gene matches: 10. Authors' data handling: Scientists estimated how many nucleated cells there were by amplifying reference gene primers. Profiling relied on immunoSEQ multiplex PCR, and the TCRdb table lists in-frame clones only, not all of them. The DNA gave D and trimming, while V, J and clone size come from that table. The sample shows about 88,000 clones, more than 70% of them seen only once. The receptor comes from a woman aged 80 or older with acute or convalescent COVID-19. Sequenced material: peripheral blood. V usage is TRBV9 and J usage is TRBJ2-3, with 8 bases identical to TRBD1. Here the CDR3 reads CASSAPGQGPKYF. The CDR3 DNA reads as TGTGCCAGCAGCGCCCCAGGACAGGGTCCGAAGTATTTT.